The 9 T cell receptor beta chains given below trace back to one sample, sequenced in a study of regulatory T cells in long-lasting Graves disease. Stated time point: newly diagnosed GD, antithyroid drugs for less than 3 months. PBMC RNA served as the TCR library source. Arm-PCR of CDR3 regions and iRepertoire HTBI primers were used to build TCR beta libraries. TCRdb analysed the multiplex PCR reads with MiXCR anew, one entry per CDR3 protein. The top ten clones hold approximately 17% of a sample with over 350,000 distinct CDR3 sequences, less than 15% of them seen once. These sequences were also reported in another study, on T cells in Graves' hyperthyroidism and ophthalmopathy.

The sequenced sample was peripheral blood mononuclear cells (PBMCs), obtained at new diagnosis, from a patient treated with antithyroid drugs. Receptor source: a woman in her forties or fifties with Graves disease.

V gene TRBV20-1 combines with J gene TRBJ2-7; tentative D call: TRBD1 (5 bases). V lost 5 bases and J 0 bases, leaving 14 bases between the germline ends. Germline assignment: CDR1 DFQATT and CDR2 SNEGSKA (reference sequence). This CDR3 is built from 14 residues. CDR3 sequence: CSASRNRNSYEQYF. The CDR3 region has the DNA TGCAGTGCTTCCCGGAACAGGAACTCCTACGAGCAGTACTTC.

J is TRBJ2-7 and V is TRBV18; the D gene is possibly TRBD1 (6 bases). V gave up 3 bases and J gave up 3 bases, with 15 bases separating them. The CDR3 sequence is 15 residues long. The V gene's germline CDR1 is KGHSH and CDR2 LQKENI. Here the CDR3 reads CASSPKNREFYEQYF. CDR3 in DNA: TGTGCCAGCTCACCTAAAAACAGGGAATTCTACGAGCAGTACTTC.

Ten or more counts support this clonotype. V and J are TRBV5-1 and TRBJ2-7; perhaps TRBD1 as D (6 bases). V lost 5 bases, J lost 4 bases, and 13 bases lay in between. The V gene's germline CDR1 is SGHRS and CDR2 YFSETQ. This CDR3 comprises 13 residues. The CDR3 DNA reads TGCGCCAGCAGACTAGGGGGTTTGTACGAGCAGTACTTC. It is translated as CASRLGGLYEQYF.

The V call is TRBV6-1, the J call TRBJ1-2, with 8 bases that match TRBD1. Unmatched junction bases numbered 5, after V lost 1 base and J lost 4 bases. The germline gives CDR1 MNHNS, CDR2 SASEGT. There are 15 residues in the CDR3. CDR3 sequence reads: CASSEGTGTIYGYTF. In DNA, the CDR3 is TGTGCCAGCAGTGAAGGGACAGGGACGATCTATGGCTACACCTTC.

The genes are TRBV5-5 and TRBJ1-4; D not certain. Trimming removed 1 base from V and 4 bases from J, with 8 bases in between. CDR3 length equals 14 residues. Germline CDR1 reads SGHKS; CDR2 reads YYEKEE (reference sequence). The CDR3 nucleotides are TGTGCCAGCAGCTTGAACGGGAATAATGAAAAACTGTTTTTT. It translates to CASSLNGNNEKLFF.

This clonotype was picked up many times. The chain recombines TRBV9 with TRBJ2-1; TRBD2 aligns across 13 bases. In germline, CDR1 is SGDLS, CDR2 YYNGEE. After removal of 2 bases from V and 4 bases from J, the junction contained 15 bases not matched to a gene. CDR3 length: 20 amino acids. This chain's CDR3 is CASSVGLGWTSGRRYNEQFF. CDR3 bases: TGTGCCAGCAGCGTCGGTCTTGGTTGGACTAGCGGGAGAAGGTACAATGAGCAGTTCTTC.

Details on this clonotype: A junction boundary mismatches the germline segment, possibly from a read error. The V and J genes are TRBV7-7 and TRBJ2-5; 15 bases match TRBD2. The CDR3 has 16 residues. Germline CDR1 and CDR2: SSHAT and FNYEAQ (reference sequence). The CDR3 sequence: CASSDGLAGGAETQYF. CDR3 DNA: TGTGCTAGCAGCGATGGACTAGCGGGAGGGGCAGAGACCCAGTACTTC.

This clonotype was detected only a few times. CDR3 in amino acids: CSVLAVSSSYNEQFF. Written as DNA, the CDR3 is TGCAGCGTACTAGCGGTGTCGAGCTCCTACAATGAGCAGTTCTTC. The gene calls are TRBV29-1 and TRBJ2-1; 8 nucleotides agree with TRBD2. V lost 6 bases to trimming and J lost 0 bases; unmatched junction nucleotides: 7. Germline lookup yields CDR1 SQVTM and CDR2 ANQGSEA. The CDR3 length is 15 residues.

This clonotype was detected many times. The CDR3 DNA reads TGTGCCAGCAGCTTCCCACTAGTTTACAATGAGCAGTTCTTC. It is translated as CASSFPLVYNEQFF. The J gene is TRBJ2-1, the V gene TRBV11-2; D perhaps matches TRBD2 (5 bases). Trimming took off 3 bases at V and 4 bases at J, with 10 bases between the two ends. Germline CDR1 and CDR2: SGHAT and FQNNGV. The CDR3 is 14 residues long. Drawing the rest from reference TRBV11-2 and TRBJ2-1, the complete variable domain is EAGVAQSPRYKIIEKRQSVAFWCNPISGHATLYWYQQILGQGPKLLIQFQNNGVVDDSQLPKDRFSAERLKGVDSTLKIQPAKLEDSAVYLCASSFPLVYNEQFFGPGTRLTVL.